Below are 2 T cell receptor beta chains sequenced from a single sample in a study of regulatory T cells in long-lasting Graves disease (dated by TCRdb to the early 2020s). Library preparation employed multiplex PCR. The instrument given in TCRdb is Illumina HiSeq 4000. iRepertoire HTBI primers and Arm-PCR amplification of CDR3 regions were used to construct TCR beta libraries. The public sequencing data were trimmed at Q25 with fastp and processed into clonotypes with MiXCR by TCRdb, which kept only in-frame beta chains. Each CDR3 protein appears once, grouped with its most common genes and DNA. The sample table holds about 440,000 distinct CDR3 sequences, of which approximately 16% were seen once. About 25% of the sample is in the top ten clones. The sample's time point label, in plain terms: newly diagnosed GD, antithyroid drugs for less than 3 months. For both TCR sequencing and RNA sequencing, RNA was extracted from PBMCs using TRIzol.

The sample also formed part of further work on T cells in Graves' hyperthyroidism and ophthalmopathy.

The starting material was peripheral blood mononuclear cells (PBMCs), obtained at new diagnosis, from a patient treated with antithyroid drugs. The receptors originated from a woman aged 18-30 years with Graves disease. Donor details come from another sample of the same person, matched by shared clones.

The sample holds many counts of this clonotype. The V gene is TRBV20-1, the J gene TRBJ2-1; 11 positions match TRBD1. The CDR3 consists of 13 residues. The V and J ends lost 6 bases and 6 bases, in that order; junction bases with no gene match: 4. Germline CDR1 DFQATT, CDR2 SNEGSKA (reference sequence). CDR3 sequence (DNA): TGCAGTGCCTCGGGACAGGGGGTCAATGAGCAGTTCTTC. Translated, it gives CSASGQGVNEQFF.

This chain joins TRBV7-3 and TRBJ2-1; no clear D. The CDR3 spans 12 residues. The germline CDR1 and CDR2 sequences are SGHTA and FQGTGA. Between the trimmed V and J ends, which lost 5 bases and 8 bases, there was a span of 10 bases. The CDR3 DNA is TGTGCCAGCAGCCCTGCTAACGATGAGCAGTTCTTC. Amino acid sequence: CASSPANDEQFF.